The 18 T cell receptor beta chains presented below share a single source sample, sequenced in a study of cytomegalovirus exposure and HLA in healthy donors. Primers: 60 Vbeta forward and 13 Jbeta reverse. Sequenced by immunoSEQ multiplex PCR; TCRdb stores in-frame clones only, minus some. The table records around 180,000 clones, about three quarters of them present only once. Sample: PBMCs. These receptors were taken from a man in his forties or fifties in good health and CMV-seronegative.

The chain joins TRBV11-2 to TRBJ1-6; weak D call: TRBD1 (5 bases). V lost 5 bases and J lost 9, with 17 bases in between. Germline lookup yields CDR1 SGHAT and CDR2 FQNNGV. The CDR3 loop spans 15 amino acids. The CDR3 spells CASSPMGGIVSPLHF. CDR3 DNA sequence: TGTGCCAGCAGCCCGATGGGGGGGATAGTTTCACCCCTCCACTTT. Filled out from reference TRBV11-2 and TRBJ1-6, the complete variable domain reads EAGVAQSPRYKIIEKRQSVAFWCNPISGHATLYWYQQILGQGPKLLIQFQNNGVVDDSQLPKDRFSAERLKGVDSTLKIQPAKLEDSAVYLCASSPMGGIVSPLHFGNGTRLTVT.

The chain combines TRBV6-6 with TRBJ2-3; a possible D gene is TRBD2 (7 bases). V was shortened by 4 bases and J by 2 bases, with 16 bases between the two germline ends. The CDR3 runs 16 residues. Germline values: CDR1 MNHNY, CDR2 SVGAGI (reference sequence). The CDR3 here is CASSSWGGQHTDTQYF. In DNA form, the CDR3 reads TGTGCCAGCAGTTCCTGGGGGGGCCAACACACAGATACGCAGTATTTT.

J is TRBJ2-7 and V is TRBV11-2; D possibly corresponds to TRBD2 (6 bases). V lost 5 bases and J 4 bases, leaving 9 bases between the germline ends. The CDR3 loop spans 12 amino acids. CDR1 SGHAT and CDR2 FQNNGV come from the germline V gene. The CDR3 loop reads CASSREPYEQYF. The CDR3 coding sequence is TGTGCCAGCAGCCGGGAGCCGTACGAGCAGTACTTC. The entire variable domain, with the rest obtained from reference TRBV11-2 and TRBJ2-7, is as follows: EAGVAQSPRYKIIEKRQSVAFWCNPISGHATLYWYQQILGQGPKLLIQFQNNGVVDDSQLPKDRFSAERLKGVDSTLKIQPAKLEDSAVYLCASSREPYEQYFGPGTRLTVT.

V gene TRBV29-1 combines with J gene TRBJ2-7; TRBD2 might be the D (5 bases). Trimming took 5 bases from V and 0 from J, leaving 23 bases between them. There are 17 residues in the CDR3. The germline V gene encodes CDR1 SQVTM and CDR2 ANQGSEA. CDR3 nucleotides: TGCAGCGTTCCCACCCTTTTACTAGTCTCCCCCTCCTACGAGCAGTACTTC. The encoded protein is CSVPTLLLVSPSYEQYF.

CDR3 DNA: TGTGCCAGCAGCAAAGGAGGCGCAGCCTACGAGCAGTACTTC. Protein sequence: CASSKGGAAYEQYF. The chain employs TRBV2 and TRBJ2-7, with a possible D match to TRBD2 (5 bases). Germline loops: CDR1 SNHLY, CDR2 FYNNEI. The ends were cut back, 6 bases at V and 2 bases at J, with 14 bases in the middle. There are 14 residues in the CDR3. The full variable domain, its missing parts supplied by reference TRBV2 and TRBJ2-7, is EPEVTQTPSHQVTQMGQEVILRCVPISNHLYFYWYRQILGQKVEFLVSFYNNEISEKSEIFDDQFSVERPDGSNFTLKIRSTKLEDSAMYFCASSKGGAAYEQYFGPGTRLTVT.

This rearrangement joins TRBV9 to TRBJ2-4; 8 bases are shared with TRBD2. The V gene's germline CDR1 is SGDLS and CDR2 YYNGEE. The CDR3 is 17 amino acids. V was pared by 4 bases and J by 0 bases, with 9 bases of the junction left unmatched. The CDR3 sequence: CASSPRAGELAKNIQYF. For the CDR3, the DNA is TGTGCCAGCAGCCCAAGAGCGGGAGAGCTAGCCAAAAACATTCAGTACTTC.

The chain has TRBV18 and TRBJ2-1; 10 bases are shared with TRBD1. This CDR3 contains 16 residues. CDR1 KGHSH and CDR2 LQKENI come from the germline V gene. Losses at the gene ends were 3 bases for V and 3 bases for J; bases not matched to a gene: 5. Here the CDR3 reads CASSPLTGGFYNEQFF. The CDR3 nucleotides read TGTGCCAGCTCACCTTTGACAGGGGGCTTCTACAATGAGCAGTTCTTC.

Written as DNA, the CDR3 is TGTGCCAGCAGTGACTCCCGATACGGTGAGCAGTTCTTC. Its protein is CASSDSRYGEQFF. The chain combines TRBV6-4 with TRBJ2-1; the D is unclear. The V end was cut by 0 bases, the J end by 9 bases, with 9 bases between. The germline V gene has CDR1 MRHNA and CDR2 SNTAGT. The CDR3 contains 13 residues.

The chain is built from TRBV9 and TRBJ2-7; 7 bases line up with TRBD2. The V segment lost 7 bases and the J segment 7 bases; nucleotides outside the gene matches: 11. The germline V gene has CDR1 SGDLS and CDR2 YYNGEE. This CDR3 contains 13 residues. The CDR3 DNA follows: TGTGCCAGCGAGCCTGGGAGGGGCGGAGAGCAGTACTTC. This sequence encodes CASEPGRGGEQYF.

The rearrangement links TRBV5-1 to TRBJ2-5; 10 bases agree with TRBD1. V was clipped by 4 bases and J by 5 bases; unmatched bases: 5. The CDR3 extends over 14 amino acids. Germline-derived CDR1 and CDR2 are SGHRS and YFSETQ. CDR3 bases: TGCGCCAGCAGCCATGGACAGGGGGTGGAGACCCAGTACTTC. Translation: CASSHGQGVETQYF. Using reference TRBV5-1 and TRBJ2-5 for the parts outside the CDR3, the full variable domain is KAGVTQTPRYLIKTRGQQVTLSCSPISGHRSVSWYQQTPGQGLQFLFEYFSETQRNKGNFPGRFSGRQFSNSRSEMNVSTLELGDSALYLCASSHGQGVETQYFGPGTRLLVL.

The J gene is TRBJ1-3, the V gene TRBV4-3; unclear D gene. From germline, CDR1 is LGHNA and CDR2 YSLEER. The ends were cut back, 0 bases at V and 0 bases at J, with 12 bases in the middle. The CDR3 length is 17 residues. CDR3 loop: CASSQEFLSASGNTIYF. In nucleotides, the CDR3 is TGCGCCAGCAGCCAAGAATTCTTGAGTGCCTCTGGAAACACCATATATTTT.

This chain joins TRBV18 and TRBJ2-5; a possible D gene is TRBD2 (6 bases). CDR3 length: 15 residues. V shed 3 bases and J shed 4 bases, with 15 bases lying between them. Germline V CDR1 and CDR2: KGHSH, LQKENI. CDR3 nucleotide sequence: TGTGCCAGCTCACCCCCAGGCGGGAAGGGAGAGACCCAGTACTTC. This encodes CASSPPGGKGETQYF.

The genes are TRBV5-6 and TRBJ2-7, with TRBD1 matching over 9 bases. Germline CDR1 and CDR2: SGHDT and YYEEEE. V was clipped by 3 bases and J by 2 bases; unmatched bases: 6. This CDR3 has 15 amino acids. For the CDR3, the DNA is TGTGCCAGCAGCTCCTTGGGACAGGGCCCCTACGAGCAGTACTTC. This translates into CASSSLGQGPYEQYF. Full variable domain (rest looked up from reference TRBV5-6 and TRBJ2-7): DAGVTQSPTHLIKTRGQQVTLRCSPKSGHDTVSWYQQALGQGPQFIFQYYEEEERQRGNFPDRFSGHQFPNYSSELNVNALLLGDSALYLCASSSLGQGPYEQYFGPGTRLTVT.

This clone was seen a handful of times. This rearrangement joins TRBV5-1 to TRBJ2-2; 8 bases line up with TRBD1. Per germline, CDR1 SGHRS and CDR2 YFSETQ. Losses at the gene ends were 0 bases for V and 7 bases for J; bases not matched to a gene: 5. The CDR3 loop spans 15 amino acids. CDR3 sequence reads: CASSLVRGPNGELFF. In nucleotides, the CDR3 is TGCGCCAGCAGCTTGGTCAGGGGGCCAAACGGGGAGCTGTTTTTT. The variable domain in full, completed from reference TRBV5-1 and TRBJ2-2, reads KAGVTQTPRYLIKTRGQQVTLSCSPISGHRSVSWYQQTPGQGLQFLFEYFSETQRNKGNFPGRFSGRQFSNSRSEMNVSTLELGDSALYLCASSLVRGPNGELFFGEGSRLTVL.

V usage is TRBV7-9 and J usage is TRBJ1-3; 8 bases line up with TRBD1. Trimming removed 5 bases from V and 2 bases from J; junction bases left unmatched: 5. CDR1 SEHNR and CDR2 FQNEAQ come from the germline V gene (reference sequence). CDR3 size: 15 residues. CDR3 sequence reads: CASSRDRLTGNTIYF. The CDR3 DNA sequence: TGTGCCAGCAGCCGGGACAGGCTAACTGGAAACACCATATATTTT.

V and J are TRBV5-1 and TRBJ1-2; the D is unclear. Trimming left V 4 bases short and J 0 bases short, with 16 bases between. CDR1 is SGHRS, CDR2 YFSETQ, per germline. The CDR3 is made up of 16 amino acids. CDR3 sequence: CASSPRITEANYGYTF. The CDR3 DNA is TGCGCCAGCAGCCCGCGGATCACGGAGGCTAACTATGGCTACACCTTC.

The CDR3 coding sequence is TGTGCCAGCAGCCCTGTGGGAGGTGGGGCCAACGTCCTGACTTTC. This codes for CASSPVGGGANVLTF. The chain recombines TRBV7-7 with TRBJ2-6, with a tentative D call TRBD2 (6 bases). Between the trimmed V and J ends, which lost 5 bases and 3 bases, there was a span of 11 bases. CDR1 and CDR2 from the germline V gene are SSHAT and FNYEAQ (reference sequence). This CDR3 has 15 residues.

This chain links TRBV7-9 with TRBJ2-7; D is undetermined. Germline CDR1 SEHNR, CDR2 FQNEAQ (reference sequence). The CDR3 is 12 residues long. V lost 8 bases, J lost 6 bases, and 14 bases lay in between. CDR3 bases: TGTGCCAGCGCCCTGTTCGCTACCGAGCAGTACTTC. This encodes CASALFATEQYF.